The source of this TCR beta chain is a study of cytomegalovirus exposure and HLA in healthy donors. PCR used 60 Vbeta primers and 13 Jbeta primers. Method: immunoSEQ multiplex PCR; TCRdb's copy keeps in-frame clones and lacks some. The profile shows about 180,000 clones, about four fifths of them singletons. The CDR3 spans 14 residues. Per germline, CDR1 SGHDT and CDR2 YYEEEE. The V end was cut by 0 bases, the J end by 2 bases, with 8 bases between. The V call is TRBV5-6, the J call TRBJ2-5; D is unclear. Sequences were obtained from PBMCs. The receptor was derived from a woman aged 30 to 39 in good health and CMV-seronegative. The CDR3 bases are TGTGCCAGCAGCTTGGGACACGGACAAGAGACCCAGTACTTC. It encodes CASSLGHGQETQYF.